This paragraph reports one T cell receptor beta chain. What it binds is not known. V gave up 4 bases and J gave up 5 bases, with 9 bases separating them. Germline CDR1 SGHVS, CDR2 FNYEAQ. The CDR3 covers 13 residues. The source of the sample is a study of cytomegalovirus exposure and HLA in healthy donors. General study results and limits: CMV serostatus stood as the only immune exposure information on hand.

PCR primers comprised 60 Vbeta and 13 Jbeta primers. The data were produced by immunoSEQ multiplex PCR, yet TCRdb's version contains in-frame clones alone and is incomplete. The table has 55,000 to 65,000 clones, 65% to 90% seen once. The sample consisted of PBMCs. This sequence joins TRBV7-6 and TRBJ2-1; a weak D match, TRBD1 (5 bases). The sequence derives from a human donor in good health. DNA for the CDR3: TGTGCCAGCAGCTCCCAACAGGACAATGAGCAGTTCTTC. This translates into CASSSQQDNEQFF.